Sequencing of this T cell receptor (beta chain) was carried out in a study of regulatory T cells. Findings and limits, study-wide: Patient repertoires had restricted TRB V-J pairs and skewed V and J usage, most in Tregs. Patient CD8+ T cells trended toward lower Shannon entropy than controls.

Note on this clone: No antigen is known for it.

Amplification used 52 TRBV primers and 13 TRBJ primers. The data were produced by immunoSEQ multiplex PCR, yet TCRdb's version contains in-frame clones alone and is incomplete. Of 15,000 to 20,000 clones listed, 92% are singletons. At testing, patients were 2 to 39 years old, with reduced naive and increased memory T-cell proportions. Trimming at V came to 0 bases and at J to 4 bases, leaving 6 bases not matched to a gene. Germline V CDR1 and CDR2: SGDLS, YYNGEE. This CDR3 comprises 16 residues. The clonotype comes from a person in their late teens or twenties with CD3G deficiency. Source material: CD8+ T cells sorted from blood. V usage is TRBV9 and J usage is TRBJ2-5, with 10 nucleotides matching TRBD2. In DNA, the CDR3 is TGTGCCAGCAGCGTAGGAGCGGGGGGGCCGAGAGAGACCCAGTACTTC. Protein sequence: CASSVGAGGPRETQYF.